This TCR beta chain was captured in a study of blood T cell repertoires in COVID-19. About the study: The cDNA or gDNA used as material had been derived from T cells, B-cell-depleted T cells, or PBMCs.

V lost 3 bases to trimming and J lost 8 bases, with 13 bases between them. CDR3 length: 13 amino acids. CDR1 MDHEN and CDR2 SYDVKM come from the germline V gene. In the authors' methods: Estimates of nucleated cell counts were drawn from the amplification of reference gene primers. TCRdb's copy holds only in-frame clones and misses some; the assay was immunoSEQ multiplex PCR. That table furnishes V, J and clone size, whereas the DNA furnished D and trimming. The table records about 80,000 clones, around 82% of them present only once. The TCR sequence derives from a man in his 60s with acute or convalescent COVID-19. The sequenced material came from peripheral blood. V is TRBV28 and J is TRBJ1-2; the D gene is possibly TRBD1 (5 bases). The CDR3 is CASSFRDSRGYTF. In nucleotides, the CDR3 is TGTGCCAGCAGTTTCCGGGACTCCCGGGGCTACACCTTC.